The text below deals with one TCR beta chain. Its antigen is not known. This sample stems from a study of Ad26.COV2.S vaccination and SARS-CoV-2 variants. Overall study context: Intramuscularly, Ad26.COV2.S was given either once or twice, 56 days apart.

Treatment reported: 15 to 20 received Ad26.COV2.S at low or high dose, single or two shots; about five received placebo; per-sample allocation not given. Day 63 after the first vaccine or placebo injection was the time point for sampling. In the vaccine, an Ad26 vector expressed the SARS-CoV-2 spike of the Wuhan strain. Study results and caveats: The authors reported substantial breadth in spike-specific CD8+ and CD4+ T cell responses after vaccination.

The protocol was immunoSEQ multiplex PCR, while the TCRdb copy is restricted to in-frame clones and leaves out a portion. The sample lists about 680,000 clones; about 89% were seen once. The source is a person between 18 and 65 years old who received the Ad26.COV2.S COVID-19 vaccine or a placebo. This material consisted of peripheral blood, taken in a trial of Ad26.COV2.S vaccine versus placebo.

The CDR3 region is CASSQSPTLNEQFF. The CDR3 coding sequence is TGCGCCAGCAGCCAATCCCCTACACTTAATGAGCAGTTCTTC. This rearrangement joins TRBV4-3 to TRBJ2-1; D remains unclear. V was trimmed by 2 bases and J by 7 bases, leaving 12 bases between them. The CDR3 runs to 14 residues. Germline CDR1 LGHNA, CDR2 YSLEER.